This TCR beta chain was recorded in a study of blood T cell repertoires in COVID-19. Overall study: Collection of acute and convalescent COVID-19 samples took place in the United States, Italy and Spain. T cells, B-cell-depleted T cells, or PBMCs provided the cDNA or gDNA that served as material.

Source study methods: Nucleated cell counts were estimated from reference gene primer amplification. The method was immunoSEQ multiplex PCR; TCRdb's version includes in-frame clones alone and lacks a portion of them. The V and J calls and the clone size are those of that table, but D and trimming were determined from the DNA. The sample includes roughly 120,000 clones, over 65% of them seen just once. Germline trimming cut 6 bases from V and 5 bases from J; bases unmatched to any gene: 14. The CDR3 runs 15 residues. Germline-derived CDR1 and CDR2 are SQVTM and ANQGSEA. The specimen sequenced was peripheral blood. The sequence derives from a young man with acute or convalescent COVID-19. This sequence joins TRBV29-1 and TRBJ2-5; 8 bases agree with TRBD2. CDR3 region: CSVPGKREYWETQYF. In DNA form, the CDR3 reads TGCAGCGTCCCCGGGAAGCGGGAGTATTGGGAGACCCAGTACTTC.